Below, one T cell receptor (beta chain) is given with its context. Method: immunoSEQ multiplex PCR; TCRdb's copy keeps in-frame clones and lacks some. The repertoire includes 45,000 to 55,000 clones, nearly 95% of them detected once, and 0.99% sits in the top ten. The data derive from a study of T cell changes during pregnancy in multiple sclerosis. J was trimmed by 6 bases and V by 5 bases; bases with no gene match: 10. The CDR3 is made up of 15 amino acids. Germline values: CDR1 MNHEY, CDR2 SVGAGI. This receptor was identified in a female donor with multiple sclerosis, enrolled in a pregnancy study. The chain employs TRBV6-5 and TRBJ2-7, with TRBD1 identical over 10 bases. The sample in question was peripheral blood, obtained after pregnancy. CDR3: CASSIAGTGEGEQYF. In DNA, the CDR3 is TGTGCCAGCAGTATCGCCGGGACAGGGGAGGGCGAGCAGTACTTC.